The T cell receptor (beta chain) described here comes from a study of human T cells and chemical hapten exposure. Study at large: Slight differences in pooled library volume were the main source of varying TCR yields across samples.

This CDR3 is built from 17 residues. The V gene lost 2 bases and the J gene lost 5 bases, with 18 bases spanning the gap. The V gene's germline CDR1 is SGHTA and CDR2 FQGNSA. Per the study methods: Samples contained a median of 95,638 TCRs, with a range of roughly 23,224 to 700,000. TCRdb reanalysed the 5' RACE reads using MiXCR and keeps one entry per CDR3 protein. TCRdb's processing, not the study's, gives the V and J calls here. This sample carries 110,000 or so distinct CDR3 sequences, around a fifth of them seen once, and the ten largest clones take roughly 2.8%. Sequencing started from total RNA isolated from unfractionated whole blood.

The rearrangement links TRBV7-2 to TRBJ2-2; D is possibly TRBD1 (6 bases). This receptor was taken from a human donor in good health. CDR3 bases: TGTGCCAGCAGCTTAAGGGGACACCGAGTGGGGACCGGGGAGCTGTTTTTT. Protein product: CASSLRGHRVGTGELFF.